What follows are 9 T cell receptor beta chains derived from one specimen sequenced in a study of T cell responses to AZD1222 COVID-19 vaccine. Profiling relied on immunoSEQ multiplex PCR, and the TCRdb table lists in-frame clones only, not all of them. The sample has roughly 150,000 clones; just under 95% are singletons. The sample consisted of peripheral blood, taken on day 0 of AZD1222 vaccination. The receptors were gathered from an adult in good health.

The rearrangement links TRBV19 to TRBJ2-1, with TRBD2 identical over 9 bases. Germline trimming cut 3 bases from V and 0 bases from J; bases unmatched to any gene: 12. CDR1 is LNHDA and CDR2 is SQIVND in the germline V gene (reference sequence). The CDR3 has 19 residues. The CDR3, as DNA: TGTGCCAGTAGTATTTTGGTTCTAGCGGGAAGGAGCTCCTACAATGAGCAGTTCTTC. Translated: CASSILVLAGRSSYNEQFF.

V gene TRBV7-3 combines with J gene TRBJ2-7; D is perhaps TRBD1 (6 bases). The CDR3 has 17 amino acids. V was clipped by 5 bases and J by 0 bases, with 20 bases between them. Germline values: CDR1 SGHTA, CDR2 FQGTGA. The DNA of the CDR3 is TGTGCCAGCAGCGCCGGACACAGGGACCATCGCTCCTACGAGCAGTACTTC. It specifies CASSAGHRDHRSYEQYF.

This rearrangement joins TRBV6-5 to TRBJ1-2; D gene unclear. This CDR3 has 14 amino acids. Germline V gives CDR1 MNHEY, CDR2 SVGAGI. V was trimmed by 4 bases and J by 1 base, leaving 10 bases between them. CDR3 nucleotide sequence: TGTGCCAGCAGTTGGGGTTCTGATAACTATGGCTACACCTTC. Its translation is CASSWGSDNYGYTF.

The genes are TRBV7-8 and TRBJ1-1; 8 nucleotides line up with TRBD1. Germline CDR1 reads SGHVS; CDR2 reads FQNEAQ. Trimming cost V 4 bases and J 1 base; bases outside gene matches: 11. This CDR3 has 17 residues. CDR3 region: CASSYAVGQGANTEAFF. In DNA form, the CDR3 reads TGTGCCAGCAGCTACGCTGTAGGGCAGGGGGCGAACACTGAAGCTTTCTTT.

This chain joins TRBV10-3 and TRBJ2-7, with D hard to call. The CDR3 is 12 amino acids. Germline lookup yields CDR1 ENHRY and CDR2 SYGVKD. Trimming pared 1 base from V and 3 bases from J, leaving 4 bases between. The CDR3 region has the DNA TGTGCCATCAGTGAGTGGGTCTACGAGCAGTACTTC. It specifies CAISEWVYEQYF.

The chain recombines TRBV14 with TRBJ1-1; D is unresolved. This CDR3 spans 13 amino acids. Between the trimmed V and J ends, which lost 1 base and 5 bases, there was a span of 8 bases. CDR1 is SGHDN, CDR2 FVKESK, per germline. Written as DNA, the CDR3 is TGTGCCAGCAGCCAAGTCAGGAGAACTGAAGCTTTCTTT. It codes for CASSQVRRTEAFF.

V is TRBV6-6 and J is TRBJ1-5; D not certain. CDR1 is MNHNY, CDR2 SVGAGI, per germline (reference sequence). V shed 2 bases and J shed 3 bases, with 11 bases lying between them. The CDR3 is 15 residues long. The CDR3 protein is CASSYDPGVNQPQHF. The CDR3 bases are TGTGCCAGCAGTTACGATCCGGGCGTCAATCAGCCCCAGCATTTT.

Worth noting for this clone: The same CDR3 arises from other DNA sequences in this sample as well. This chain links TRBV7-2 with TRBJ2-7; D gene ambiguous. The CDR3 extends over 12 amino acids. Germline V gene sequence: CDR1 SGHTA, CDR2 FQGNSA. Trimming stripped 0 bases from V and 4 bases from J, with 4 bases between. In nucleotides, the CDR3 is TGTGCCAGCAGCTTAGCTTTGTACGAGCAGTACTTC. Translating gives CASSLALYEQYF. Complete variable domain (other parts from reference TRBV7-2 and TRBJ2-7): GAGVSQSPSNKVTEKGKDVELRCDPISGHTALYWYRQSLGQGLEFLIYFQGNSAPDKSGLPSDRFSAERTGGSVSTLTIQRTQQEDSAVYLCASSLALYEQYFGPGTRLTVT.

The rearrangement uses TRBV30 and TRBJ1-4; the D is unclear. Germline V gene lookup returns CDR1 GTSNPN and CDR2 SVGIG (reference sequence). The CDR3 runs to 13 residues. V lost 4 bases and J lost 3, with 9 bases in between. The CDR3 region is CAWNNSPNEKLFF. The CDR3 DNA reads TGTGCCTGGAATAACAGCCCTAATGAAAAACTGTTTTTT.